Only a few counts were recorded for the clone carrying this TCR beta chain. Its antigen is not known. The sample comes from a study of identical twins. Study conclusions and caveats: Beta out-of-frame sequences showed weaker excess sharing between twins.

TCRdb used MiXCR to reprocess the 5' RACE reads, holding one entry per CDR3 protein. The sample records roughly 350,000 distinct CDR3 sequences, 7% to 9.5% being singletons. V lost 2 bases and J lost 6, with 3 bases in between. There are 11 residues in the CDR3. Germline V gene lookup returns CDR1 KGHDR and CDR2 SFDVKD. Every donor was a healthy Caucasian. The sequencing input was naive T cells sorted from blood. The receptor was isolated from a woman between 45 and 60 years old in good health. This rearrangement joins TRBV24-1 to TRBJ2-5; no firm D call. The chain's CDR3 is CATSDYKTQYF. The CDR3 bases are TGTGCCACCAGTGATTACAAGACCCAGTACTTC.